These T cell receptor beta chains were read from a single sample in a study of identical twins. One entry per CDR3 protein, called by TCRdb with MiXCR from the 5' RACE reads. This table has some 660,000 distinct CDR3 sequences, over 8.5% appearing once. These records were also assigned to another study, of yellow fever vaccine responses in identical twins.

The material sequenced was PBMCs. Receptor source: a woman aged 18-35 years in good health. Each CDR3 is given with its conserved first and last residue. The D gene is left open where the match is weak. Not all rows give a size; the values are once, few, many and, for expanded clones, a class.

cdr3_nt: TGCGCCAGCAGCGCCGGCAGCGGGGGGACGGCTAGCACAGATACGCAGTATTTT
cdr3_aa: CASSAGSGGTASTDTQYF
d_call: TRBD2
j_call: TRBJ2-3
v_call: TRBV5-1
clone_size: NA

cdr3_nt: TGTGCCAGCAGTTTCCGGGAGGGTTTCGAGCAGTACTTC
cdr3_aa: CASSFREGFEQYF
d_call: TRBD2
j_call: TRBJ2-7
v_call: TRBV6-5
clone_size: NA

cdr3_nt: TGTGCCAGCACCGGACTAGTGGTGACCCAGTACTTC
cdr3_aa: CASTGLVVTQYF
d_call: TRBD2
j_call: TRBJ2-5
v_call: TRBV2
clone_size: NA

cdr3_nt: TGCGCCAGCAGCCAAGAGGGGCGGGGGAACACCGGGGAGCTGTTTTTT
cdr3_aa: CASSQEGRGNTGELFF
d_call: NA
j_call: TRBJ2-2
v_call: TRBV4-3
clone_size: few

cdr3_nt: TGTGCCAGCAGCCAAGAGATCGGGGGTAAGGGCAATCAGCCCCAGCATTTT
cdr3_aa: CASSQEIGGKGNQPQHF
d_call: NA
j_call: TRBJ1-5
v_call: TRBV4-2
clone_size: many

cdr3_nt: TGTGCCAGCGGCCTGGTGGGGGGCAGCTACGAGCAGTACTTC
cdr3_aa: CASGLVGGSYEQYF
d_call: NA
j_call: TRBJ2-7
v_call: TRBV28
clone_size: once

cdr3_nt: TGCGCCAGCAGCTTGAAGAGCGGGGGAATAGATACGCAGTATTTT
cdr3_aa: CASSLKSGGIDTQYF
d_call: TRBD2
j_call: TRBJ2-3
v_call: TRBV5-1
clone_size: many

cdr3_nt: TGTGCCAGCAGCCAACCAGGGAGAGATTCACCCCTCCACTTT
cdr3_aa: CASSQPGRDSPLHF
d_call: NA
j_call: TRBJ1-6
v_call: TRBV3-1
clone_size: NA

cdr3_nt: TGTGCCAGCAGCTATGGCAGGGGATTAGGGGAGCTGTTTTTT
cdr3_aa: CASSYGRGLGELFF
d_call: NA
j_call: TRBJ2-2
v_call: TRBV27
clone_size: many

cdr3_nt: TGCAGTGCTGGCCAGTGGCCCGCGGGCTACGAGCAGTACTTC
cdr3_aa: CSAGQWPAGYEQYF
d_call: NA
j_call: TRBJ2-7
v_call: TRBV20-1
clone_size: NA

cdr3_nt: TGTGCCAGCAGCCAAGCGGGAGGGCAAGAGACCCAGTACTTC
cdr3_aa: CASSQAGGQETQYF
d_call: TRBD2
j_call: TRBJ2-5
v_call: TRBV4-2
clone_size: NA

cdr3_nt: TGTGCCAGCAGCGTACCAACAACAAGGACAGTTCCATCGGAGACCCAGTACTTC
cdr3_aa: CASSVPTTRTVPSETQYF
d_call: NA
j_call: TRBJ2-5
v_call: TRBV11-1
clone_size: NA

cdr3_nt: TGTGCCAGCCGGGCTAGCGCCTCCTACGAGCAGTACTTC
cdr3_aa: CASRASASYEQYF
d_call: NA
j_call: TRBJ2-7
v_call: TRBV7-2
clone_size: few

cdr3_nt: TGTGCCAGCAGTGATAGTGGCGCGGGGAACACTGAAGCTTTCTTT
cdr3_aa: CASSDSGAGNTEAFF
d_call: NA
j_call: TRBJ1-1
v_call: TRBV25-1
clone_size: few

cdr3_nt: TGTGCCAGCAGCCCTTCGGCGGGGGGATCCTACAATGAGCAGTTCTTC
cdr3_aa: CASSPSAGGSYNEQFF
d_call: TRBD2
j_call: TRBJ2-1
v_call: TRBV7-3
clone_size: few

cdr3_nt: TGCAGTGCTAGAGATAAGCGGCTAGCGGGGTTCACCGGGGAGCTGTTTTTT
cdr3_aa: CSARDKRLAGFTGELFF
d_call: TRBD2
j_call: TRBJ2-2
v_call: TRBV20-1
clone_size: few

cdr3_nt: TGTGCCAGCAGCCTTTCGGGACAGATCTACGAGCAGTACTTC
cdr3_aa: CASSLSGQIYEQYF
d_call: TRBD1
j_call: TRBJ2-7
v_call: TRBV7-2
clone_size: NA

cdr3_nt: TGTGCCAGCAGTGATCACCGGCCCTCTGATCAGCCCCAGCATTTT
cdr3_aa: CASSDHRPSDQPQHF
d_call: NA
j_call: TRBJ1-5
v_call: TRBV2
clone_size: NA

cdr3_nt: TGTGCCAGCAGGGGCGGAGGAAACTCTGGGGCCAACGTCCTGACTTTC
cdr3_aa: CASRGGGNSGANVLTF
d_call: NA
j_call: TRBJ2-6
v_call: TRBV28
clone_size: few

cdr3_nt: TGCGCCAGCAGCTTGTCGACAGGCGGGGGTGGTACTGAAGCTTTCTTT
cdr3_aa: CASSLSTGGGGTEAFF
d_call: NA
j_call: TRBJ1-1
v_call: TRBV5-1
clone_size: few

cdr3_nt: TGCAGCGTTGAGAAGGGAATGGGAGAGACCCAGTACTTC
cdr3_aa: CSVEKGMGETQYF
d_call: NA
j_call: TRBJ2-5
v_call: TRBV29-1
clone_size: NA

cdr3_nt: TGCAGTGCTAGAGATCTGGGACTAGCGGGGGGGCCGGATACGCAGTATTTT
cdr3_aa: CSARDLGLAGGPDTQYF
d_call: TRBD2
j_call: TRBJ2-3
v_call: TRBV20-1
clone_size: few

cdr3_nt: TGTGCCAGCAGTTTCGTGACCCGGAGGGGAGATACGCAGTATTTT
cdr3_aa: CASSFVTRRGDTQYF
d_call: NA
j_call: TRBJ2-3
v_call: TRBV12-3/TRBV12-4
clone_size: NA

cdr3_nt: TGCAGCGTTGTCCCAGGGTCACATACGCAGTATTTT
cdr3_aa: CSVVPGSHTQYF
d_call: NA
j_call: TRBJ2-3
v_call: TRBV29-1
clone_size: many

cdr3_nt: TGCGCCAGCAGCCTAGAGGACAGGCCCCAAGAGACCCAGTACTTC
cdr3_aa: CASSLEDRPQETQYF
d_call: TRBD1
j_call: TRBJ2-5
v_call: TRBV5-1
clone_size: NA

cdr3_nt: TGCAGCGTTGAAGGTCAGGGAAGGGAAGAGACCCAGTACTTC
cdr3_aa: CSVEGQGREETQYF
d_call: NA
j_call: TRBJ2-5
v_call: TRBV29-1
clone_size: NA

cdr3_nt: TGTGCCAGCAGCCCGGCGGCAGCTTACACCGGGGAGCTGTTTTTT
cdr3_aa: CASSPAAAYTGELFF
d_call: NA
j_call: TRBJ2-2
v_call: TRBV5-4
clone_size: few

cdr3_nt: TGCGCCAGCAGTGTTGCGGGAGGGTCCCACGAGCAGTACTTC
cdr3_aa: CASSVAGGSHEQYF
d_call: TRBD2
j_call: TRBJ2-7
v_call: TRBV10-2
clone_size: NA

cdr3_nt: TGCAGCACGGACAGTGCAGATACGCAGTATTTT
cdr3_aa: CSTDSADTQYF
d_call: NA
j_call: TRBJ2-3
v_call: TRBV29-1
clone_size: NA

cdr3_nt: TGTGCCAGCCAGGGACAGAAAAACAATGAGCAGTTCTTC
cdr3_aa: CASQGQKNNEQFF
d_call: TRBD1
j_call: TRBJ2-1
v_call: TRBV6-2/TRBV6-3
clone_size: many

cdr3_nt: TGTGCCAGCAGTTCCGCAGACGGGACCTACGAGCAGTACTTC
cdr3_aa: CASSSADGTYEQYF
d_call: NA
j_call: TRBJ2-7
v_call: TRBV27
clone_size: few

cdr3_nt: TGTGCCAGCAATCCGGGAACAGATACGCAGTATTTT
cdr3_aa: CASNPGTDTQYF
d_call: NA
j_call: TRBJ2-3
v_call: TRBV12-3/TRBV12-4
clone_size: NA

cdr3_nt: TGTGCCACCAGCAGGGCCCCCGCCGGGACTAGCGGGAGTTTGGCCTACGAGCAGTACTTC
cdr3_aa: CATSRAPAGTSGSLAYEQYF
d_call: TRBD2
j_call: TRBJ2-7
v_call: TRBV15
clone_size: NA

cdr3_nt: TGCGCCTCGGCCCTTTGGGGGTCTTCTAGCACAGATACGCAGTATTTT
cdr3_aa: CASALWGSSSTDTQYF
d_call: NA
j_call: TRBJ2-3
v_call: TRBV5-1
clone_size: many

cdr3_nt: TGTGCCAGCAGTAACCGGGGGCTGGGTCAGCCCCAGCATTTT
cdr3_aa: CASSNRGLGQPQHF
d_call: NA
j_call: TRBJ1-5
v_call: TRBV12-3/TRBV12-4
clone_size: few

cdr3_nt: TGTGCCAGCAGCTTACGGCAGGGTGGCGCTGAAGCTTTCTTT
cdr3_aa: CASSLRQGGAEAFF
d_call: NA
j_call: TRBJ1-1
v_call: TRBV7-2
clone_size: NA

cdr3_nt: TGTGCCAGCGCCTTGGGGCTAGCGGGGCTTCGCACAGATACGCAGTATTTT
cdr3_aa: CASALGLAGLRTDTQYF
d_call: TRBD2
j_call: TRBJ2-3
v_call: TRBV6-1
clone_size: few

cdr3_nt: TGTGCCAGCAGGACCTTTAGCGCTGAAGCTTTCTTT
cdr3_aa: CASRTFSAEAFF
d_call: NA
j_call: TRBJ1-1
v_call: TRBV6-5
clone_size: many

cdr3_nt: TGCAGTGCTAGAGAGGGGGTTAGGGGGACCGGGGAGCTGTTTTTT
cdr3_aa: CSAREGVRGTGELFF
d_call: NA
j_call: TRBJ2-2
v_call: TRBV20-1
clone_size: NA

cdr3_nt: TGCGCCAGCAGCTTTCGCGGGGGCGGGAGTTCCTACAATGAGCAGTTCTTC
cdr3_aa: CASSFRGGGSSYNEQFF
d_call: NA
j_call: TRBJ2-1
v_call: TRBV5-1
clone_size: many

cdr3_nt: TGCAGTGCTAGTGAGCGGACAGGGACCTACGAGCAGTACTTC
cdr3_aa: CSASERTGTYEQYF
d_call: TRBD1
j_call: TRBJ2-7
v_call: TRBV20-1
clone_size: NA

cdr3_nt: TGTGCCAGCCACCACGCAACTAATGAAAAACTGTTTTTT
cdr3_aa: CASHHATNEKLFF
d_call: NA
j_call: TRBJ1-4
v_call: TRBV7-9
clone_size: NA

cdr3_nt: TGTGCCAGCAGCATTGGAAATACAGGGTACAGCATTCAGTACTTC
cdr3_aa: CASSIGNTGYSIQYF
d_call: NA
j_call: TRBJ2-4
v_call: TRBV7-9
clone_size: few

cdr3_nt: TGTGCCATCAGTGGGGCACAGGGGGAGAACACTGAAGCTTTCTTT
cdr3_aa: CAISGAQGENTEAFF
d_call: TRBD1
j_call: TRBJ1-1
v_call: TRBV10-3
clone_size: NA

cdr3_nt: TGTGCCAGCAGTTACAGGGGGCAGTCCGGCGAGCAGTACTTC
cdr3_aa: CASSYRGQSGEQYF
d_call: TRBD1
j_call: TRBJ2-7
v_call: TRBV6-5
clone_size: NA

cdr3_nt: TGCGCCAGCAGCCTCGCAGCTAGCGGGAGAACTACAGATACGCAGTATTTT
cdr3_aa: CASSLAASGRTTDTQYF
d_call: TRBD2
j_call: TRBJ2-3
v_call: TRBV4-1
clone_size: many

cdr3_nt: TGTGCCAGCTGTATAGGTGGGGCAGGATCGGCCGAGCAGTACTTC
cdr3_aa: CASCIGGAGSAEQYF
d_call: NA
j_call: TRBJ2-7
v_call: TRBV21-1
clone_size: NA

cdr3_nt: TGTGCCAGCAGCTTACCGGGACGGGACACCGGGGAGCTGTTTTTT
cdr3_aa: CASSLPGRDTGELFF
d_call: NA
j_call: TRBJ2-2
v_call: TRBV5-4
clone_size: NA

cdr3_nt: TGTGCCAGCAGCCCGACTACAGGGAACTATGGCTACACCTTC
cdr3_aa: CASSPTTGNYGYTF
d_call: NA
j_call: TRBJ1-2
v_call: TRBV14
clone_size: few

cdr3_nt: TGCAGTGCCCCTGGACTAGCTGTCTCTCAGCAGTTCTTC
cdr3_aa: CSAPGLAVSQQFF
d_call: TRBD2
j_call: TRBJ2-1
v_call: TRBV20-1
clone_size: NA

cdr3_nt: TGCGCCAGCAGCTCGTCCGGGACACCTACCTACGAGCAGTACTTC
cdr3_aa: CASSSSGTPTYEQYF
d_call: NA
j_call: TRBJ2-7
v_call: TRBV5-1
clone_size: NA

cdr3_nt: TGTGCCAGCAGTTTAGCGGGACACGGACAGAGTGAGACCCAGTACTTC
cdr3_aa: CASSLAGHGQSETQYF
d_call: NA
j_call: TRBJ2-5
v_call: TRBV12-3/TRBV12-4
clone_size: many

cdr3_nt: TGTGCCAGCAGCTTAGCCCGGCGGGGGATGTACCAAGAGACCCAGTACTTC
cdr3_aa: CASSLARRGMYQETQYF
d_call: TRBD2
j_call: TRBJ2-5
v_call: TRBV7-2
clone_size: many

cdr3_nt: TGTGCCAGCAGCCAGGACACAGGGCGCAATCAGCCCCAGCATTTT
cdr3_aa: CASSQDTGRNQPQHF
d_call: NA
j_call: TRBJ1-5
v_call: TRBV16
clone_size: few

cdr3_nt: TGTGCCAGCAGTTGGTCAGGGTCAAGGGAGCAGTACTTC
cdr3_aa: CASSWSGSREQYF
d_call: NA
j_call: TRBJ2-7
v_call: TRBV27
clone_size: few